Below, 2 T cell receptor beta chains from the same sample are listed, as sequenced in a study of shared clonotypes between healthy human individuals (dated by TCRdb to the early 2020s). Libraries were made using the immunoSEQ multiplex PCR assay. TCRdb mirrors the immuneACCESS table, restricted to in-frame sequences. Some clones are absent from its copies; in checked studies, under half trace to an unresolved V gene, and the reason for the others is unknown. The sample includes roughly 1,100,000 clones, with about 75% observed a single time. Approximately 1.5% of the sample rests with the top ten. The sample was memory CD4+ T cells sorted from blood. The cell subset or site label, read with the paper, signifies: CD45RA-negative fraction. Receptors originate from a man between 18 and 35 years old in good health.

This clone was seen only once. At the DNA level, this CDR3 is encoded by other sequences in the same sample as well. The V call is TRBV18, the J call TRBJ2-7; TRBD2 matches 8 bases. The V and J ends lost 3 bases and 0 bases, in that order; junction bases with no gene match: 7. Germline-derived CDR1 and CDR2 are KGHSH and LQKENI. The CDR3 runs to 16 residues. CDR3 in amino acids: CASSPTLAGGSYEQYF. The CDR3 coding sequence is TGTGCCAGCTCACCCACACTGGCGGGAGGCTCCTACGAGCAGTACTTC.

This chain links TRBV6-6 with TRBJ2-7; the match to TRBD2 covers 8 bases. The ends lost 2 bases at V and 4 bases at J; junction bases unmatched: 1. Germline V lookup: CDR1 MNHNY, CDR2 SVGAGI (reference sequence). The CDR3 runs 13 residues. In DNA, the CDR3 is TGTGCCAGCAGTTACCCTAGCGGGTACGAGCAGTACTTC. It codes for CASSYPSGYEQYF.